Following are 17 T cell receptor beta chains from one sample sequenced in a study of long-term antiretroviral therapy in people with HIV. With survey level as its setting, the immunoSEQ assay was v3.0. The table came from immunoSEQ multiplex PCR; TCRdb's copy has only in-frame clones and leaves some out. Counted here are about 39,000 clones, roughly nine tenths occurring once; the ten biggest clones make up more than 4%. Sequenced here: unsorted PBMCs, sampled 1.2 years after starting antiretroviral therapy. The source is a woman aged 45-65 years with HIV.

J is TRBJ1-5 and V is TRBV21-1; the tabulated D call, TRBD1, remains unverified against the DNA. TRBV21-1 is reported as a pseudogene. This CDR3 is built from 17 residues. CDR3 nucleotide sequence: TGTGCCAGCAGCAGGCCTGAGACAGGGGGTAGCAATCAGCCCCAGCATTTT. This codes for CASSRPETGGSNQPQHF.

The rearrangement uses TRBV5-6 and TRBJ1-1, with a weak D call TRBD1 (5 bases). CDR3 length: 15 amino acids. V shed 1 base and J shed 0 bases, with 10 bases lying between them. CDR1 and CDR2 from the germline V gene are SGHDT and YYEEEE. The CDR3 here is CASSLPGTMNTEAFF. CDR3 DNA: TGTGCCAGCAGCTTGCCAGGGACCATGAACACTGAAGCTTTCTTT.

This chain links TRBV5-6 with TRBJ1-1, with D unclear. This CDR3 is built from 13 residues. The germline CDR1 and CDR2 sequences are SGHDT and YYEEEE. Trimming stripped 3 bases from V and 5 bases from J, with 11 bases between. The CDR3 reads CASSSTPGTEAFF. DNA of the CDR3: TGTGCCAGCAGCTCTACCCCGGGGACTGAAGCTTTCTTT.

The rearrangement uses TRBV11-3 and TRBJ2-7; D is perhaps TRBD1 or TRBD2 (5 bases each). CDR1 is SGHNT, CDR2 YENEEA, per germline. This CDR3 has 13 amino acids. The ends were cut back, 4 bases at V and 5 bases at J, with 12 bases in the middle. CDR3: CASSSGTGNEQYF. The CDR3 nucleotides are TGTGCCAGCAGCTCCGGGACGGGGAACGAGCAGTACTTC.

V usage is TRBV7-2 and J usage is TRBJ2-7, with 9 positions matching TRBD1. V lost 2 bases to trimming and J lost 3 bases; unmatched junction nucleotides: 11. Germline-derived CDR1 and CDR2 are SGHTA and FQGNSA. The CDR3 is 17 residues long. The CDR3 is CASSLSVPGQGFYEQYF. In nucleotides, the CDR3 is TGTGCCAGCAGCTTAAGCGTCCCGGGACAGGGCTTCTACGAGCAGTACTTC.

The chain combines TRBV19 with TRBJ2-7; 7 bases match TRBD1. The germline CDR1 and CDR2 sequences are LNHDA and SQIVND (reference sequence). This CDR3 has 14 amino acids. The V gene end was trimmed by 3 bases and the J gene end by 6 bases; junction bases not matched to a gene: 8. The CDR3 region is CASSIPGQLGEQYF. The CDR3 DNA reads TGTGCCAGTAGTATCCCGGGACAGTTAGGCGAGCAGTACTTC.

This rearrangement joins TRBV4-1 to TRBJ2-2, with TRBD1 as a possible D gene (5 bases). Germline loops: CDR1 MGHRA, CDR2 YSYEKL. The CDR3 covers 14 residues. Trimming shortened V by 6 bases and J by 5 bases, and 13 bases separated the two germline ends. This chain's CDR3 is CASRVQVPTGELFF. The CDR3 DNA follows: TGCGCCAGCAGAGTACAGGTACCGACCGGGGAGCTGTTTTTT.

The CDR3 here is CASSQDGGREGAFF. Written as DNA, the CDR3 is TGCGCCAGCAGCCAAGATGGGGGAAGGGAAGGGGCTTTCTTT. V usage is TRBV4-1 and J usage is TRBJ1-1, with D maybe TRBD1 (5 bases). The ends were cut back, 0 bases at V and 11 bases at J, with 16 bases in the middle. Germline V gene data show CDR1 as MGHRA and CDR2 as YSYEKL. The CDR3 covers 14 residues.

The rearrangement uses TRBV9 and TRBJ1-4; tentatively, D is TRBD1 (6 bases). Trimming left V 4 bases short and J 8 bases short, with 15 bases between. The length of the CDR3 is 14 residues. Germline CDR1 and CDR2: SGDLS and YYNGEE. This chain's CDR3 is CASSPRGTPEKLFF. The CDR3, as DNA: TGTGCCAGCAGCCCTCGCGGGACACCCGAAAAACTGTTTTTT.

In DNA, the CDR3 is TGTGCCATCAGTGCCGGACAGGGGCTGACTGAAGCTTTCTTT. Its translation: CAISAGQGLTEAFF. V gene TRBV10-3 combines with J gene TRBJ1-1; 9 nucleotides match TRBD1. This CDR3 contains 14 residues. CDR1 is ENHRY, CDR2 SYGVKD, per germline. Losses at the gene ends were 4 bases for V and 5 bases for J; bases not matched to a gene: 5.

Remarks on this clone: The same CDR3 also results from other DNA sequences found in this sample. The genes are TRBV6-1 and TRBJ2-3; 10 bases agree with TRBD1. With 3 bases clipped from V and 6 bases from J, the junction kept 3 bases outside the gene matches. Germline CDR1 reads MNHNS; CDR2 reads SASEGT. The length of the CDR3 is 14 residues. The DNA of the CDR3 is TGTGCCAGCAGTGAGGGACAGGGGCGGGATACGCAGTATTTT. Residues: CASSEGQGRDTQYF.

The chain carries TRBV7-2 and TRBJ2-1; 7 bases are shared with TRBD1. CDR1 SGHTA and CDR2 FQGNSA come from the germline V gene. The CDR3 is 16 residues long. V lost 5 bases, J lost 1 base, and 8 bases stayed unmatched. The CDR3 nucleotides are TGTGCCAGCAGCCCACAGACAGGGACGTCCTACAATGAGCAGTTCTTC. Translation gives CASSPQTGTSYNEQFF.

The chain joins TRBV6-1 to TRBJ1-5; D call uncertain. V was cut by 2 bases and J by 9 bases, with 14 bases left in between. This CDR3 has 14 amino acids. Germline lookup yields CDR1 MNHNS and CDR2 SASEGT. In DNA, the CDR3 is TGTGCCAGCAGTGAACAAGGGTTCGTCGGGCCCCAGCATTTT. Translation gives CASSEQGFVGPQHF.

The chain is built from TRBV19 and TRBJ1-1, with 9 bases aligning to TRBD1. Germline V gene sequence: CDR1 LNHDA, CDR2 SQIVND (reference sequence). Trimming at V came to 4 bases and at J to 3 bases, leaving 0 bases not matched to a gene. The CDR3 is 13 amino acids. CDR3 residues: CASSRDRDTEAFF. The CDR3 DNA is TGTGCCAGTAGTAGGGACAGGGACACTGAAGCTTTCTTT.

In nucleotides, the CDR3 is TGTGCCAGCAGCCTAAACGTCGATGAGCAGTTCTTC. It encodes CASSLNVDEQFF. This chain links TRBV7-9 with TRBJ2-1; D gene uncertain. The CDR3 contains 12 residues. The germline gives CDR1 SEHNR, CDR2 FQNEAQ (reference sequence). The V and J ends lost 5 bases and 8 bases respectively, with 10 bases between them.

This clone was detected only once. The rearrangement joins TRBV2 to TRBJ2-3; TRBD2 aligns across 11 bases. CDR1 and CDR2 from the germline V gene are SNHLY and FYNNEI. V was pared by 4 bases and J by 1 base, with 1 base of the junction left unmatched. The CDR3 consists of 15 residues. The CDR3: CASSVAGGGTDTQYF. In DNA, the CDR3 is TGTGCCAGCAGTGTAGCGGGGGGGGGCACAGATACGCAGTATTTT.

The chain employs TRBV29-1 and TRBJ1-1; 9 bases line up with TRBD1. Trimming cost V 7 bases and J 2 bases; bases outside gene matches: 5. Germline V CDR1 and CDR2: SQVTM, ANQGSEA. This CDR3 contains 13 residues. The CDR3 DNA reads TGCAGCGCGTCGACAGGGGGAAACACTGAAGCTTTCTTT. Protein product: CSASTGGNTEAFF.